The TCR beta chain under discussion was sequenced for a study of blood T cell repertoires in COVID-19. Per germline, CDR1 MGHDK and CDR2 SYGVNS. V lost 9 bases to trimming and J lost 2 bases; unmatched junction nucleotides: 7. The CDR3 runs to 14 residues. The method was immunoSEQ multiplex PCR; TCRdb's version includes in-frame clones alone and lacks a portion of them. The sample includes under 200,000 clones, more than 75% of them seen just once. This clonotype was obtained from a man between 65 and 85 years old with acute or convalescent COVID-19. Source material: peripheral blood. The rearrangement links TRBV25-1 to TRBJ2-5; TRBD2 agrees at 9 bases. The CDR3 protein is CASLAAGGQETQYF. CDR3 coding DNA: TGTGCCAGTCTAGCAGCGGGGGGTCAAGAGACCCAGTACTTC.